This T cell receptor (beta chain) appears in the sequencing data of a study of technical replicates of blood from a few donors. A single count supports this clone. Produced via immunoSEQ multiplex PCR; TCRdb's table is partial and in-frame only. The table has about 100,000 clones, around 96% seen once. Sequenced input: T cells isolated from PBMCs. The receptor was isolated from a human donor in good health.

The CDR3 loop reads CASSYTTGGFYEQYF. The CDR3 DNA reads as TGCGCCAGCAGTTATACGACAGGGGGCTTCTACGAGCAGTACTTC. The chain couples TRBV5-1 to TRBJ2-7; 10 bases fit TRBD1. Losses at the gene ends were 5 bases for V and 3 bases for J; bases not matched to a gene: 8. Germline V gene lookup returns CDR1 SGHRS and CDR2 YFSETQ. The CDR3 spans 15 residues.